This is a list of T cell receptor beta chains from one sample in a study of brain T cells in children with intractable seizures. Method: immunoSEQ multiplex PCR; TCRdb's copy keeps in-frame clones and lacks some. The sample includes roughly 110,000 clones, roughly 94% seen only once; the top ten take approximately 3.9%. The specimen was peripheral blood, collected at surgery. The receptors shown here come from a boy in the first two years of life with hemimegalencephaly and intractable seizures. Each CDR3 is given with its conserved first and last residue. The order of the fields is D gene, clone size, J gene, V gene, CDR3 protein, CDR3 DNA. A D gene is named only where the DNA matches it firmly. Some rows mark clone size as missing; the rest say once, few, many or name a class of expanded clone.

-	-	TRBJ2-7	TRBV19	CATPDRARDEQYF	TGTGCCACCCCGGACAGAGCCAGGGACGAGCAGTACTTC
-	-	TRBJ1-1	TRBV5-1	CASSLNTEAFF	TGCGCCAGCAGCCTGAACACTGAAGCTTTCTTT
TRBD2	-	TRBJ2-5	TRBV11-3	CASSLRLAEETQYF	TGTGCCAGCAGCTTAAGACTAGCGGAAGAGACCCAGTACTTC
TRBD2	-	TRBJ2-7	TRBV11-2	CASTISRGRATYEQYF	TGTGCCAGCACCATTAGCCGTGGGAGGGCTACCTACGAGCAGTACTTC
TRBD2	-	TRBJ2-3	TRBV14	CASSPGTSGRRWEDTQYF	TGTGCCAGCAGCCCGGGGACTAGCGGCCGCCGGTGGGAAGATACGCAGTATTTT
-	-	TRBJ2-7	TRBV7-9	CASSAGTYYEQYF	TGTGCCAGCAGCGCGGGGACTTACTACGAGCAGTACTTC
TRBD2	once	TRBJ2-3	TRBV7-2	CASSSGLGTDTQYF	TGTGCCAGCAGCTCGGGACTAGGAACAGATACGCAGTATTTT
-	-	TRBJ1-2	TRBV14	CASSQGWWAGDYGYTF	TGTGCCAGCAGCCAAGGTTGGTGGGCCGGGGACTATGGCTACACCTTC
-	-	TRBJ2-2	TRBV6-6	CASQTGTNPSGELFF	TGTGCCAGCCAGACCGGGACAAACCCAAGCGGGGAGCTGTTTTTT
TRBD1	-	TRBJ2-7	TRBV27	CASSPNRGLISYEQYF	TGTGCCAGCAGTCCTAACAGGGGGCTGATATCCTACGAGCAGTACTTC
-	-	TRBJ1-4	TRBV28	CASSFLGAEKLFF	TGTGCCAGCAGTTTCCTCGGGGCTGAAAAACTGTTTTTT
-	-	TRBJ1-6	TRBV28	CASSTSPARANSPLHF	TGTGCCAGCAGCACTAGCCCGGCCAGGGCTAATTCACCCCTCCACTTT
TRBD1	-	TRBJ2-7	TRBV5-1	CASRMGTGNYEQYF	TGCGCCAGCAGGATGGGGACAGGGAACTACGAGCAGTACTTC
-	-	TRBJ1-6	TRBV28	CASSLGRGDSPLHF	TGTGCCAGCAGTTTAGGCAGGGGTGATTCACCCCTCCACTTT
TRBD1	-	TRBJ1-2	TRBV5-1	CASSRGQSYGYTF	TGCGCCAGCAGCCGGGGACAGTCCTATGGCTACACCTTC
TRBD1	few	TRBJ2-7	TRBV7-3	CASSLNRGRSEQYF	TGTGCCAGCAGCCTTAACAGGGGGCGAAGCGAGCAGTACTTC
-	-	TRBJ2-4	TRBV5-4	CASSLGGAKNIQYF	TGTGCCAGCAGCTTGGGGGGGGCCAAAAACATTCAGTACTTC
TRBD1	-	TRBJ1-4	TRBV5-5	CASSSTGGGGEKLFF	TGTGCCAGCAGCTCGACAGGGGGCGGAGGTGAAAAACTGTTTTTT
-	once	TRBJ2-7	TRBV7-9	CASSSRVNYEQYF	TGTGCCAGCAGCTCACGGGTAAACTACGAGCAGTACTTC
-	-	TRBJ2-7	TRBV7-9	CASSSRDKSYEQYF	TGTGCCAGCAGCTCCCGGGACAAGTCGTACGAGCAGTACTTC
TRBD2	-	TRBJ2-3	TRBV28	CASSFSGRGRTDTQYF	TGTGCCAGCAGTTTCTCCGGGAGGGGCAGGACAGATACGCAGTATTTT
-	-	TRBJ1-5	TRBV28	CASSGGVWPQHF	TGTGCCAGCAGTGGGGGGGTTTGGCCCCAGCATTTT
-	-	TRBJ2-6	TRBV18	CASSPILGSVGANVLTF	TGTGCCAGCTCACCAATCCTGGGGTCGGTCGGGGCCAACGTCCTGACTTTC
-	-	TRBJ1-2	TRBV27	CASSYPGGYGYTF	TGTGCCAGCAGTTATCCGGGGGGCTATGGCTACACCTTC
-	once	TRBJ2-2	TRBV19	CASQVAGELFF	TGTGCCAGTCAAGTAGCCGGGGAGCTGTTTTTT
TRBD1	-	TRBJ2-7	TRBV6-2/TRBV6-3	CASSYSDRDHEQYF	TGTGCCAGCAGTTACTCGGACAGGGACCACGAGCAGTACTTC
TRBD2	-	TRBJ2-3	TRBV10-3	CATSGSSTDTQYF	TGTGCCACTAGCGGGTCTAGCACAGATACGCAGTATTTT
-	-	TRBJ1-3	TRBV6-1	CASSEGARVGNTIYF	TGTGCCAGCAGTGAAGGCGCACGAGTCGGAAACACCATATATTTT
-	-	TRBJ2-7	TRBV11-2	CASSFRSYSYEQYF	TGTGCCAGCAGCTTTCGTTCGTACTCCTACGAGCAGTACTTC